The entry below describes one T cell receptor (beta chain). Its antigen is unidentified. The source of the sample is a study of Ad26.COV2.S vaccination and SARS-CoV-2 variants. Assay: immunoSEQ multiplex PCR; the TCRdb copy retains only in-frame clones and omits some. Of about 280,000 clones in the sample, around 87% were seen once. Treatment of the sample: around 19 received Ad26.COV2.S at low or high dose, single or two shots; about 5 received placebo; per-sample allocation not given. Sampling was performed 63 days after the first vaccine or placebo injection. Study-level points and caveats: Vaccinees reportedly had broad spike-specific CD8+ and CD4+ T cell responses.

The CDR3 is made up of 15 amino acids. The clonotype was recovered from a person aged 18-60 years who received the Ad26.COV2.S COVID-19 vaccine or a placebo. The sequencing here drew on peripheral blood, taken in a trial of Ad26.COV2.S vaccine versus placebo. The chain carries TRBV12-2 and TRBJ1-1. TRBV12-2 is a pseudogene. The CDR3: CASRFPGRTNTEAFF. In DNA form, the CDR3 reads TGTGCAAGTCGCTTTCCGGGGAGGACGAACACTGAAGCTTTCTTT.